This is a list of T cell receptor beta chains from one sample in a study of blood T cell repertoires in COVID-19. Assay: immunoSEQ multiplex PCR; the TCRdb copy retains only in-frame clones and omits some. The sample comprises 95,000 to 110,000 clones, around 89% of which are singletons, and around 6.5% rests with the top ten. Sequencing was carried out using peripheral blood. Every receptor here comes from a man aged 45-60 years with active or convalescent COVID-19. The CDR3 runs from the conserved cysteine through the conserved F or W. A D gene is named only where the DNA matches it firmly. Only some rows state a clone size, as once, few, many or a class for expanded clones.

size	D	J	V	DNA	CDR3
few	TRBD1	TRBJ1-1	TRBV7-9	TGTGCCAGCAACCATGGACAGGGAATCAACACTGAAGCTTTCTTT	CASNHGQGINTEAFF
-	TRBD2	TRBJ2-1	TRBV10-3	TGTGCCATACCGGGACTAGCGGGAGATGAGCAGTTCTTC	CAIPGLAGDEQFF
-	-	TRBJ2-5	TRBV10-1	TGCGCCAGCAGTCGCCGGTTTCCCCAAGAGACCCAGTACTTC	CASSRRFPQETQYF
-	TRBD2	TRBJ2-5	TRBV9	TGTGCCAGCAGCGTAGGCGGTAGCGGGATTGAGACCCAGTACTTC	CASSVGGSGIETQYF
-	TRBD2	TRBJ2-3	TRBV7-9	TGTGCCAGCAGCTTAGATAGAAGCGGGAGGGCGGTCGCAGATACGCAGTATTTT	CASSLDRSGRAVADTQYF
few	-	TRBJ1-3	TRBV30	TGTGCCTGGAGTTTGGAGCGGGATGGAAACACCATATATTTT	CAWSLERDGNTIYF
-	TRBD1	TRBJ1-2	TRBV20-1	TGCAGTGCTAGTCCAGGGGGAAGCTATGGCTACACCTTC	CSASPGGSYGYTF
-	TRBD1	TRBJ2-7	TRBV5-4	TGTGCCAGCAGCTTGGGGACAGGGGTACGCTACGAGCAGTACTTC	CASSLGTGVRYEQYF
-	-	TRBJ2-5	TRBV19	TGTGCCAGTAGTACAGGGGGGTGGGAGACCCAGTACTTC	CASSTGGWETQYF
once	-	TRBJ1-2	TRBV19	TGTGCCAGTAGTACCCCCCAGACTAACTATGGCTACACCTTC	CASSTPQTNYGYTF
-	-	TRBJ1-5	TRBV2	TGTGCCAGCAGCCAAGGGGGGGCTAGCAATCAGCCCCAGCATTTT	CASSQGGASNQPQHF
once	TRBD2	TRBJ2-7	TRBV4-1	TGCGCCAGCAGCCTGAACCCCTTTACGGGAGGGACCTACGAGCAGTACTTC	CASSLNPFTGGTYEQYF
once	TRBD1	TRBJ2-7	TRBV5-1	TGCGCCAGCAGCCAAGGGACAGGGGGAACGGACGAGCAGTACTTC	CASSQGTGGTDEQYF
-	TRBD1	TRBJ2-3	TRBV28	TGTGCCAGCAGTGTACCGGGACAGGGTGGAACAGATACGCAGTATTTT	CASSVPGQGGTDTQYF
-	TRBD1	TRBJ1-2	TRBV4-2	TGTGCCAGCAGCCAGGACACAGGGGCCCTGACCGTCTACTATGGCTACACCTTC	CASSQDTGALTVYYGYTF
-	-	TRBJ1-1	TRBV25-1	TGTGCCAGCAGCGAATGGGCGAACACTGAAGCTTTCTTT	CASSEWANTEAFF
-	-	TRBJ2-4	TRBV6-1	TGTGCCAGCAGTGCCAGGGACAATCTAGCCAAAAACATTCAGTACTTC	CASSARDNLAKNIQYF
-	TRBD1	TRBJ1-2	TRBV6-5	TGTGCCACCAGCCCCATGGACAGGGAGTATGGCTACACCTTC	CATSPMDREYGYTF
-	TRBD1	TRBJ1-3	TRBV30	TGTGCCCTCGGACAGGGGGCTGGAAACACCATATATTTT	CALGQGAGNTIYF
-	TRBD2	TRBJ2-7	TRBV11-2	TGTGCCAGCAGCTTAGTTGCGGGGGGATTCGAGCAGTACTTC	CASSLVAGGFEQYF
-	-	TRBJ1-1	TRBV6-5	TGTGCCAGCAGTTACTCAGCAGGGAACACTGAAGCTTTCTTT	CASSYSAGNTEAFF
-	TRBD1	TRBJ1-6	TRBV18	TGTGCCAGCTCACCCCAGGGACAGGGGGAGAATTCACCCCTCCACTTT	CASSPQGQGENSPLHF
-	TRBD2	TRBJ2-3	TRBV29-1	TGCAGCGCTGAATTTGGTAGCGGGGGGGGTGATACGCAGTATTTT	CSAEFGSGGGDTQYF
-	-	TRBJ1-5	TRBV2	TGTGCCAGCAGTGCCCAGTCCAATCAGCCCCAGCATTTT	CASSAQSNQPQHF
-	TRBD2	TRBJ2-1	TRBV10-3	TGTGCCATCAGTGATAGGCTAGCGGACTACAATGAGCAGTTCTTC	CAISDRLADYNEQFF
-	-	TRBJ1-1	TRBV28	TGTGCCAGCAGTTTACGTAGACCGGGGACTGAAGCTTTCTTT	CASSLRRPGTEAFF